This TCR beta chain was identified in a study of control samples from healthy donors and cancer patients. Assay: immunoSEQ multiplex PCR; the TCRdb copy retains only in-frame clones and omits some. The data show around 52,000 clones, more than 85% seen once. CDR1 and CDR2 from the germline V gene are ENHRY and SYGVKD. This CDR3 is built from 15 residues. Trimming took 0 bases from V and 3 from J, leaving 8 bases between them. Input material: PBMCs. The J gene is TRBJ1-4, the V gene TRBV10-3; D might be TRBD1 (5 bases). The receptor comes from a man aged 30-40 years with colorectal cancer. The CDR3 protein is CAISESGTPNEKLFF. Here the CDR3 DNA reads TGTGCCATCAGTGAGTCTGGGACTCCTAATGAAAAACTGTTTTTT.